The sequence of this T cell receptor (beta chain) was determined in a study of blood T cell repertoires in COVID-19. Study-level information: The United States, Italy and Spain supplied acute and convalescent COVID-19 samples. T cells, B-cell-depleted T cells, or PBMCs supplied cDNA or gDNA.

In its sample, this clone was seen once. As handled by the study authors: Nucleated cell number was recorded as an estimate derived from reference gene primer amplification. Sequenced by immunoSEQ multiplex PCR; TCRdb stores in-frame clones only, minus some. V, J and clone size derive from that table, while D and trimming were established from the DNA sequence. This table has about 270,000 clones, about nine tenths appearing once. This CDR3 contains 17 residues. The V and J ends lost 2 bases and 2 bases, in that order; junction bases with no gene match: 8. Germline loops: CDR1 SGHVS, CDR2 FNYEAQ. Sequenced sample: peripheral blood. The chain has TRBV7-6 and TRBJ2-5; TRBD2 aligns across 10 bases. The sequence came from a man between 60 and 75 years old who had recovered from COVID-19. The CDR3 DNA is TGTGCCAGCAGCTTACTAAGCGGGGGGGCCATACAAGAGACCCAGTACTTC. This translates into CASSLLSGGAIQETQYF. Looking up the rest from reference TRBV7-6 and TRBJ2-5 gives the full variable domain: GAGVSQSPRYKVTKRGQDVALRCDPISGHVSLYWYRQALGQGPEFLTYFNYEAQQDKSGLPNDRFSAERPEGSISTLTIQRTEQRDSAMYRCASSLLSGGAIQETQYFGPGTRLLVL.